Detailed here is one T cell receptor beta chain. The source of the sample is a study of blood T cell repertoires in COVID-19. Sequencing was performed with immunoSEQ multiplex PCR; in TCRdb, only in-frame clones are kept and a portion is missing. Of tens of thousands of clones listed, 86% were seen once; the top ten hold about 15%. Germline-derived CDR1 and CDR2 are LGHDT and YNNKEL (reference sequence). This CDR3 comprises 16 residues. Trimming stripped 0 bases from V and 5 bases from J, with 16 bases between. Input material: peripheral blood. The TCR sequence derives from a human donor in a cohort sampled during active COVID-19. The chain combines TRBV3-1 (or the pseudogene TRBV3-2) with TRBJ1-1; TRBD1 might be the D (5 bases). The DNA for the CDR3 is TGTGCCAGCAGCCAAGAGGGCAGGGCAGGTTTAACTGAAGCTTTCTTT. Translation: CASSQEGRAGLTEAFF.